These 16 T cell receptor beta chains came from one sample sequenced in a study of T cells in Graves' hyperthyroidism and ophthalmopathy. Amplification of TCR beta CDR3 regions used RNA as the template. Carried out on the TCR CDR3, a first-round RT-PCR used the HTBI primer set. TCRdb called the multiplex PCR reads again in MiXCR, with one record for every CDR3 protein. Altogether about 290,000 distinct CDR3 sequences are present, less than 20% being singletons, with the ten largest covering 35% to 40%. The sequenced material came from blood. The receptors stem from a man in his fifties or sixties with Graves' ophthalmopathy.

CDR3 bases: TGTGCCAGCAGCGTAGTAGGGGATTTTTCCAATGAGCAGTTCTTC. Its translation is CASSVVGDFSNEQFF. V gene TRBV9 combines with J gene TRBJ2-1; possible D gene TRBD1, 5 bases. Trimming cost V 0 bases and J 6 bases, with 13 bases left between them. The germline V gene encodes CDR1 SGDLS and CDR2 YYNGEE. CDR3 length: 15 amino acids.

In its sample, this clonotype was seen a few times. This chain connects TRBV6-2 or TRBV6-3 to TRBJ2-1; no reliable D call. Germline V lookup: CDR1 MNHEY, CDR2 SVGEGT. The germline V and J ends were trimmed by 0 bases and 9 bases, with 15 bases remaining between them. The CDR3 loop spans 15 amino acids. The CDR3 coding sequence is TGTGCCAGCAGTTACTCGATCCCTAGTTACGGTGAGCAGTTCTTC. This codes for CASSYSIPSYGEQFF.

In its sample, this clonotype was seen a few times. The CDR3 protein is CASSQDPQDRNYEQYF. The CDR3 DNA reads as TGCGCCAGCAGCCAAGACCCCCAGGACAGAAACTACGAGCAGTACTTC. The V and J genes are TRBV4-1 and TRBJ2-7; possibly TRBD1 for D (6 bases). The germline V and J ends were trimmed by 0 bases and 3 bases, with 15 bases remaining between them. Germline V gives CDR1 MGHRA, CDR2 YSYEKL. The CDR3 has 16 amino acids.

This clonotype was recorded at least ten times. V and J are TRBV3-1 and TRBJ1-1; D perhaps matches TRBD1 (5 bases). Trimming removed 2 bases from V and 2 bases from J, with 15 bases in between. The CDR3 is 16 residues long. In germline, CDR1 is LGHDT, CDR2 YNNKEL (reference sequence). The CDR3 DNA reads as TGTGCCAGCAGCCAATGGGGCGGGAACTTAAACACTGAAGCTTTCTTT. Residues: CASSQWGGNLNTEAFF.

The chain recombines TRBV7-2 with TRBJ2-7; tentatively, D is TRBD2 (5 bases). The CDR3 runs 15 residues. The V gene lost 2 bases and the J gene lost 3 bases, with 14 bases spanning the gap. Germline V gene data show CDR1 as SGHTA and CDR2 as FQGNSA. Here the CDR3 reads CASSLILATNYEQYF. In DNA, the CDR3 is TGTGCCAGCAGCTTAATCCTAGCAACCAACTACGAGCAGTACTTC. Full variable domain (remainder filled in from reference TRBV7-2 and TRBJ2-7): GAGVSQSPSNKVTEKGKDVELRCDPISGHTALYWYRQSLGQGLEFLIYFQGNSAPDKSGLPSDRFSAERTGGSVSTLTIQRTQQEDSAVYLCASSLILATNYEQYFGPGTRLTVT.

For this clonotype: Just one base apart from a much larger clone, this may be a read error. This chain connects TRBV20-1 to TRBJ2-5, with a possible D match to TRBD2 (5 bases). This CDR3 is built from 15 residues. Trimming left V 8 bases short and J 1 base short, with 20 bases between. Germline lookup yields CDR1 DFQATT and CDR2 SNEGSKA (reference sequence). CDR3 sequence (DNA): TGCAGTACTACCCCCCCGGCCAGCGGCCAAGAGACCCAGTACTTC. Its protein product is CSTTPPASGQETQYF.

The rearrangement links TRBV5-6 to TRBJ1-6, with TRBD1 identical over 7 bases. Trimming at V came to 1 base and at J to 9 bases, leaving 4 bases not matched to a gene. The germline CDR1 and CDR2 sequences are SGHDT and YYEEEE. This CDR3 has 14 amino acids. The CDR3 here is CASSLRGQGSPLHF. DNA of the CDR3: TGTGCCAGCAGCTTGAGGGGGCAAGGTTCACCCCTCCACTTT.

This chain links TRBV6-1 with TRBJ2-7; TRBD1 matches at 9 bases. Germline-derived CDR1 and CDR2 are MNHNS and SASEGT. The V and J ends lost 5 bases and 6 bases, in that order; junction bases with no gene match: 5. The CDR3 has 13 residues. The CDR3 here is CASSLQGASEQYF. In DNA, the CDR3 is TGTGCCAGCAGTTTACAGGGGGCGAGCGAGCAGTACTTC.

This clonotype was seen at least ten times. The chain combines TRBV28 with TRBJ1-2; 9 bases are a match to TRBD1. After removal of 7 bases from V and 3 bases from J, the junction contained 6 bases not matched to a gene. Looked up from germline, CDR1 is MDHEN and CDR2 is SYDVKM. This CDR3 spans 14 amino acids. The CDR3 bases are TGTGCCAGCAACAGGGGGCGCGACTACTATGGCTACACCTTC. Amino acid sequence: CASNRGRDYYGYTF.

The chain carries TRBV19 and TRBJ2-3; unclear D gene. Germline-derived CDR1 and CDR2 are LNHDA and SQIVND (reference sequence). The V end lost 3 bases, the J end lost 3 bases, and 10 bases lay between the germline ends. The CDR3 totals 14 residues. CDR3 protein: CASSMSRWTDTQYF. Written as DNA, the CDR3 is TGTGCCAGTAGTATGAGTAGATGGACAGATACGCAGTATTTT.

The sample holds many counts of this clonotype. J is TRBJ2-5 and V is TRBV20-1; 9 nucleotides line up with TRBD1. The germline V gene encodes CDR1 DFQATT and CDR2 SNEGSKA (reference sequence). The CDR3 is made up of 13 amino acids. The J segment lost 4 bases and the V segment lost 7 bases, leaving 7 bases of the junction unmatched. CDR3 in amino acids: CSVPQGARETQYF. Here the CDR3 DNA reads TGCAGTGTCCCACAGGGGGCAAGAGAGACCCAGTACTTC.

The chain combines TRBV20-1 with TRBJ1-5, with 11 bases identical to TRBD1. This CDR3 region has 15 residues. The ends lost 5 bases at V and 6 bases at J; junction bases unmatched: 9. Germline lookup yields CDR1 DFQATT and CDR2 SNEGSKA (reference sequence). The CDR3 DNA reads as TGCAGTGCTGCCCGGCAGGGACAGGGGGGTCAGCCCCAGCATTTT. This gives the protein CSAARQGQGGQPQHF.

The chain joins TRBV25-1 to TRBJ2-3; TRBD1 aligns across 7 bases. Germline CDR1 reads MGHDK; CDR2 reads SYGVNS. With V trimmed by 4 bases and J by 10 bases, 2 bases remained unmatched. The CDR3 spans 11 residues. The CDR3 region has the DNA TGTGCCAGCAGTGCCGGACAGGCGCAGTATTTT. This codes for CASSAGQAQYF.

At least ten counts were recorded for this clonotype. J is TRBJ2-1 and V is TRBV5-1, with 11 bases that match TRBD2. CDR1 is SGHRS and CDR2 is YFSETQ in the germline V gene. This CDR3 is built from 12 residues. The V segment lost 7 bases and the J segment 9 bases; nucleotides outside the gene matches: 3. The CDR3: CASLAGGGEQFF. CDR3 nucleotides: TGCGCCAGCCTAGCGGGAGGCGGTGAGCAGTTCTTC. Full variable domain (rest looked up from reference TRBV5-1 and TRBJ2-1): KAGVTQTPRYLIKTRGQQVTLSCSPISGHRSVSWYQQTPGQGLQFLFEYFSETQRNKGNFPGRFSGRQFSNSRSEMNVSTLELGDSALYLCASLAGGGEQFFGPGTRLTVL.

The sample holds a few counts of this clonotype. The V and J genes are TRBV27 and TRBJ1-5; TRBD1 aligns across 9 bases. Germline loops: CDR1 MNHEY, CDR2 SMNVEV (reference sequence). CDR3 length: 17 residues. The V gene end was trimmed by 7 bases and the J gene end by 2 bases; junction bases not matched to a gene: 12. The CDR3 nucleotides are TGTGCCAGCACCCTCTGGGGACAGGGAATAGGCAATCAGCCCCAGCATTTT. Protein: CASTLWGQGIGNQPQHF.

Many counts were recorded for this clonotype. The genes are TRBV11-2 and TRBJ2-3; TRBD2 matches 12 bases. Trimming took 3 bases from V and 6 from J; bases not matched to a gene: 13. The germline gives CDR1 SGHAT, CDR2 FQNNGV. This CDR3 spans 18 amino acids. The CDR3 reads CASSFHRTSGKEADTQYF. Written as DNA, the CDR3 is TGTGCCAGCAGCTTCCACCGGACTAGCGGGAAAGAAGCCGATACGCAGTATTTT.